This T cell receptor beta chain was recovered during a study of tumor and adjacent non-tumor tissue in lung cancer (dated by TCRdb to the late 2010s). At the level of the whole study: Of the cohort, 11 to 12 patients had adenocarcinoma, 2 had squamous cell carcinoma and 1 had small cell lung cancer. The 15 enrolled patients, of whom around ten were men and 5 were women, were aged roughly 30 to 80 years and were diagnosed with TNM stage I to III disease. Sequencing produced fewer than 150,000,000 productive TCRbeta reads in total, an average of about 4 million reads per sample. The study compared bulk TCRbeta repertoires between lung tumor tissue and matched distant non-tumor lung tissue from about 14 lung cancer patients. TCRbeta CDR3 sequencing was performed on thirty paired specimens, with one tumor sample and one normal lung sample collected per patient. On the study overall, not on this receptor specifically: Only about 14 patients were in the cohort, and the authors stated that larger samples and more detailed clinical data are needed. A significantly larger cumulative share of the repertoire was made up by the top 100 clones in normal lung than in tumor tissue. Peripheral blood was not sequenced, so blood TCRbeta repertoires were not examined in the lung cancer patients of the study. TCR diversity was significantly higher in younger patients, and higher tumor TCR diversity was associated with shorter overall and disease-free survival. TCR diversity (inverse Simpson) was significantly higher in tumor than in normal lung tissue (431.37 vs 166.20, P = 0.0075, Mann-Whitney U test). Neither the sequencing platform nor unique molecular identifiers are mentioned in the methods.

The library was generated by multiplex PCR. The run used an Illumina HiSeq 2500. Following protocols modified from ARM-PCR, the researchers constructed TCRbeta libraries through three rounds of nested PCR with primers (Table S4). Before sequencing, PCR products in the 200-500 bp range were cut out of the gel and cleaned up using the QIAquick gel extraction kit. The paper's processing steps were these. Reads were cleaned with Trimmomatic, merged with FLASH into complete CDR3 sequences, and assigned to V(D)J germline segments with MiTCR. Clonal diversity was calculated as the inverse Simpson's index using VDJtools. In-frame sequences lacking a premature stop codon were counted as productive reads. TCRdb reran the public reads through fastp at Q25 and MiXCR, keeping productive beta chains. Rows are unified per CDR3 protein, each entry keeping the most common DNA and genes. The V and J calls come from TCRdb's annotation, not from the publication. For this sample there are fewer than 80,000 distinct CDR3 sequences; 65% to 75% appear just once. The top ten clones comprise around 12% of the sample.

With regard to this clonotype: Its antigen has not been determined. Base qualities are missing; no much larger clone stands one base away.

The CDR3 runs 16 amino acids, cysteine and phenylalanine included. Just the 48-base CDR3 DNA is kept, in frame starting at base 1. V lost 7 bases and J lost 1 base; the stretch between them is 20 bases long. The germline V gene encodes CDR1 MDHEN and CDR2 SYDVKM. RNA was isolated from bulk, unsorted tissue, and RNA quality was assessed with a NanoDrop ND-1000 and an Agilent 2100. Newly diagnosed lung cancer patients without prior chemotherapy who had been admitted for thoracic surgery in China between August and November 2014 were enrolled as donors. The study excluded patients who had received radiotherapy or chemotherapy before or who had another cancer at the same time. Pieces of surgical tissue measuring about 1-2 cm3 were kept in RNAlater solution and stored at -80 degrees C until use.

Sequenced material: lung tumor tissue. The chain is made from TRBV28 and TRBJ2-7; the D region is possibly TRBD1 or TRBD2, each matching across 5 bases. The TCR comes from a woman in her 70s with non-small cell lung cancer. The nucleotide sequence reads TGTGCCAGCAATTCTGCCCGAGGGGCCGGATCCTACGAGCAGTACTTC. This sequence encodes CASNSARGAGSYEQYF.